Listed here are 19 T cell receptor beta chains from one sample, sequenced in a study of T cells expressing NK-cell markers. Using the 5' RACE reads, TCRdb records one entry per CDR3 protein without DNA. The table counts over 120,000 distinct CDR3 sequences; 12% lies in the top ten. The material sequenced was blood T cells: a sorted CD56 or NKG2C T cell subset, CD4+ or CD8+ T cells, or bulk PBMC T cells (not recorded which). The receptors come from a man aged 18 to 30 in good health.

The rearrangement uses TRBV7-3 and TRBJ2-7; as DNA is missing, the TRBD2 call by TCRdb cannot be tested. There are 17 residues in the CDR3. The V gene's germline CDR1 is SGHTA and CDR2 FQGTGA. The CDR3 is CASSLQLAGEIPYEQYF.

The chain links TRBV7-8 to TRBJ2-1; the D call from TCRdb, TRBD2, cannot be confirmed without DNA. The CDR3 extends over 16 amino acids. The germline V gene encodes CDR1 SGHVS and CDR2 FQNEAQ. The CDR3 spells CASSLPTSGLNNEQFF.

The chain recombines TRBV15 with TRBJ2-2; without DNA, the TCRdb call of TRBD1 cannot be checked. CDR1 and CDR2 from the germline V gene are LNHNV and YYDKDF (reference sequence). The CDR3 length is 15 residues. The CDR3 sequence: CATSRDRGSTGELFF.

The chain uses TRBV5-6 and TRBJ2-5; no DNA is available, so the TRBD2 call from TCRdb remains unchecked. CDR3 length equals 16 residues. Looked up from germline, CDR1 is SGHDT and CDR2 is YYEEEE. The CDR3 spells CASSPQRTSPQETQYF.

The chain links TRBV20-1 to TRBJ2-1. Germline V gives CDR1 DFQATT, CDR2 SNEGSKA (reference sequence). The CDR3 totals 11 residues. The chain's CDR3 is CSAPIVGEQFF.

V gene TRBV29-1 combines with J gene TRBJ2-1; as DNA is missing, the TRBD2 call by TCRdb cannot be tested. The CDR3 sequence is 14 residues long. Germline CDR1 and CDR2: SQVTM and ANQGSEA. The CDR3 sequence: CSATGLAGVYEQFF.

The chain recombines TRBV25-1 with TRBJ2-7; TCRdb proposes TRBD1, but this gene call is untestable without DNA. The CDR3 totals 16 residues. The germline gives CDR1 MGHDK, CDR2 SYGVNS. CDR3 amino acids: CASSEYITGVGLEQYF.

The V call is TRBV3-1, the J call TRBJ2-2; TCRdb names TRBD2, which stays unverified in the absence of DNA. Germline V gene lookup returns CDR1 LGHDT and CDR2 YNNKEL (reference sequence). The CDR3 is 16 amino acids. The CDR3 sequence is CASSPTSGKGTGELFF.

The chain couples TRBV20-1 to TRBJ1-4; TCRdb returns TRBD1, unconfirmable since there is no DNA. CDR1 is DFQATT and CDR2 is SNEGSKA in the germline V gene (reference sequence). CDR3 length equals 12 residues. CDR3 amino acids: CSARKGGEKLFF.

The chain's CDR3 is CASSQERVFYNEQFF. This chain connects TRBV4-3 to TRBJ2-1. The V gene's germline CDR1 is LGHNA and CDR2 YSLEER. CDR3 length: 15 residues.

The V and J genes are TRBV5-4 and TRBJ1-1; the D call from TCRdb, TRBD1, cannot be confirmed without DNA. The CDR3 is 14 amino acids. CDR1 and CDR2 from the germline V gene are SGHNT and YYREEE (reference sequence). CDR3 sequence reads: CASRGPGQNTEAFF.

The V gene is TRBV6-2 or TRBV6-3, the J gene TRBJ2-3. The germline V gene encodes CDR1 MNHEY and CDR2 SVGEGT. This CDR3 has 13 amino acids. CDR3 amino acids: CASSSTSTDTQYF.

The rearrangement joins TRBV2 to TRBJ2-7. The CDR3 is 15 residues long. CDR1 is SNHLY and CDR2 is FYNNEI in the germline V gene. CDR3 region: CASSEAAEPTYEQYF.

The chain links TRBV29-1 to TRBJ2-7; without DNA, the TCRdb call of TRBD2 cannot be checked. This CDR3 spans 17 amino acids. Germline V gene data show CDR1 as SQVTM and CDR2 as ANQGSEA. The chain's CDR3 is CSVDGLLAGGVWDEQYF.

The rearrangement links TRBV28 to TRBJ2-5; with no DNA, the TCRdb D assignment of TRBD1 cannot be verified. The germline V gene encodes CDR1 MDHEN and CDR2 SYDVKM. The CDR3 sequence is 16 residues long. This CDR3 is CASSLQGVAAQETQYF.

CDR3 loop: CASSQLRDSTYNEQFF. The V and J genes are TRBV4-2 and TRBJ2-1; absent DNA, TCRdb's TRBD1 call cannot be checked. The germline V gene has CDR1 LGHNA and CDR2 YNFKEQ. This CDR3 is built from 16 residues.

CDR3 region: CASSPGPSSEQFF. The rearrangement links TRBV12-3 or TRBV12-4 to TRBJ2-1; without DNA, the TCRdb call of TRBD1 cannot be checked. The CDR3 has 13 amino acids.

The CDR3 here is CASSLGTGRNEQFF. The chain couples TRBV5-8 to TRBJ2-1; no DNA is available, so the TRBD1 call from TCRdb remains unchecked. Germline V gene lookup returns CDR1 SGHTS and CDR2 YDEGEE. This CDR3 comprises 14 residues.

This sequence joins TRBV4-3 and TRBJ2-7; TCRdb reports TRBD1, a call that lacks DNA to check it against. The CDR3 runs to 15 residues. Germline V gene sequence: CDR1 LGHNA, CDR2 YSLEER. The CDR3 is CASSQDRQGAYEQYF.